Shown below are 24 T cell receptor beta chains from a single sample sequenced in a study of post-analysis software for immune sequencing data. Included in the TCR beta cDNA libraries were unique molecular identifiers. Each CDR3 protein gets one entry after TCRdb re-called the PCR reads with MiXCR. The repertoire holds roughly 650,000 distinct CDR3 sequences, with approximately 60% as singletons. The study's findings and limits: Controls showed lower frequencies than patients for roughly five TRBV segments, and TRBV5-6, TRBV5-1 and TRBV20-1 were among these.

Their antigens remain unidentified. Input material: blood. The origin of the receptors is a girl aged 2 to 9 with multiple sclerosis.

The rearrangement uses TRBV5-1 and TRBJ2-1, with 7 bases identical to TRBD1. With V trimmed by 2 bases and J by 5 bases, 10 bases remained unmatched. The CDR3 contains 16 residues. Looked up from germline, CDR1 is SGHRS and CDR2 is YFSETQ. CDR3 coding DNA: TGCGCCAGCAGCTTTATCTGGGACAGTACAAACAATGAGCAGTTCTTC. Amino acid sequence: CASSFIWDSTNNEQFF.

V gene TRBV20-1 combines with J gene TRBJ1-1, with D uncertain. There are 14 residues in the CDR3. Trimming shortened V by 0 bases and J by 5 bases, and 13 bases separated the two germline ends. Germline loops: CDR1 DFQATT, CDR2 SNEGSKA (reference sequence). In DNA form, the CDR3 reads TGCAGTGCTAGAGATGCTGTAAGGGAGACTGAAGCTTTCTTT. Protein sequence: CSARDAVRETEAFF.

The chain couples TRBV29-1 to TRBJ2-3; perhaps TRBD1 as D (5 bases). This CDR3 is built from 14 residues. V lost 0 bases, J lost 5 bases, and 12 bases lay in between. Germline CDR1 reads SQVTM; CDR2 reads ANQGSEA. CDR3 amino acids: CSVEDYRFGDTQYF. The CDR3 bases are TGCAGCGTTGAAGATTACAGGTTTGGAGATACGCAGTATTTT.

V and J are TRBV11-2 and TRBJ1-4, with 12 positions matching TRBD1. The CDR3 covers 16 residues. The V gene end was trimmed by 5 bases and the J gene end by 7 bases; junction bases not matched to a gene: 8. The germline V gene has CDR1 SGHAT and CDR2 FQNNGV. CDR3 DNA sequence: TGTGCCAGCAGCCAGGGGACAGGGGGCTTCGGTGAAAAACTGTTTTTT. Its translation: CASSQGTGGFGEKLFF. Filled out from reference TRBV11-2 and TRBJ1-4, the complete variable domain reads EAGVAQSPRYKIIEKRQSVAFWCNPISGHATLYWYQQILGQGPKLLIQFQNNGVVDDSQLPKDRFSAERLKGVDSTLKIQPAKLEDSAVYLCASSQGTGGFGEKLFFGSGTQLSVL.

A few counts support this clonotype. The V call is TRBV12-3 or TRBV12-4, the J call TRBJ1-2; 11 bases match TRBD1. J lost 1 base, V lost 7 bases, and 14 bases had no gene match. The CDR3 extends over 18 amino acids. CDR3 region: CASKRPALGTGGNYGYTF. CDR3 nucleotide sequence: TGTGCCAGCAAACGCCCCGCTTTGGGGACAGGGGGTAACTATGGCTACACCTTC.

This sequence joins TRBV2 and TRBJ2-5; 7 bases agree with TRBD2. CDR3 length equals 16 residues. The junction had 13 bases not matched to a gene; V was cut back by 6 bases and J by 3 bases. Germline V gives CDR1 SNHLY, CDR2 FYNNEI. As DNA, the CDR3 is TGTGCCAGCAGGAGAATAACGACTAGCTGGGAAGAGACCCAGTACTTC. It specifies CASRRITTSWEETQYF. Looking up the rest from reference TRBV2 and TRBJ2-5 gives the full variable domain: EPEVTQTPSHQVTQMGQEVILRCVPISNHLYFYWYRQILGQKVEFLVSFYNNEISEKSEIFDDQFSVERPDGSNFTLKIRSTKLEDSAMYFCASRRITTSWEETQYFGPGTRLLVL.

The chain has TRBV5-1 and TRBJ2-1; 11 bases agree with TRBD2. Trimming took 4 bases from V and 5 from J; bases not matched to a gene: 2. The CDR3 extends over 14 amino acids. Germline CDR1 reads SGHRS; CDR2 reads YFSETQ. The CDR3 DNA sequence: TGCGCCAGCAGCGAACTAGCGGGGGACAATGAGCAGTTCTTC. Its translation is CASSELAGDNEQFF.

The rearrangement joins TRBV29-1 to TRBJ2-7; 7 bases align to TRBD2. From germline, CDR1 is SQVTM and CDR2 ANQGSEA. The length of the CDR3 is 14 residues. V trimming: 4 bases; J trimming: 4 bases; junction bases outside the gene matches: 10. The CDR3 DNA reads TGCAGCGTTGTCGTCCGCGGGAGAGATTACGAGCAGTACTTC. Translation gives CSVVVRGRDYEQYF.

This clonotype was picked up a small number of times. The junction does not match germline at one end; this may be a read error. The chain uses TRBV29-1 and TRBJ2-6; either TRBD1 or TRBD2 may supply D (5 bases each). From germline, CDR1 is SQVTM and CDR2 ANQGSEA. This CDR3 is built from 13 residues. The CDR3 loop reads CSAGSSGANVPTF. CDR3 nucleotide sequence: TGCAGCGCTGGGAGCTCTGGGGCCAACGTCCCGACTTTC. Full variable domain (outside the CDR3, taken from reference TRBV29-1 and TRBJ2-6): SAVISQKPSRDICQRGTSLTIQCQVDSQVTMMFWYRQQPGQSLTLIATANQGSEATYESGFVIDKFPISRPNLTFSTLTVSNMSPEDSSIYLCSAGSSGANVPTFGAGSRLTVL.

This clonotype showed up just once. CDR3 loop: CASSEEGTGLYNEQFF. Here the CDR3 DNA reads TGTGCCAGCAGTGAAGAGGGGACAGGGCTCTACAATGAGCAGTTCTTC. The rearrangement uses TRBV6-1 and TRBJ2-1; TRBD1 matches 9 bases. The CDR3 covers 16 residues. Losses at the gene ends were 1 base for V and 3 bases for J; bases not matched to a gene: 4. Germline CDR1 reads MNHNS; CDR2 reads SASEGT.

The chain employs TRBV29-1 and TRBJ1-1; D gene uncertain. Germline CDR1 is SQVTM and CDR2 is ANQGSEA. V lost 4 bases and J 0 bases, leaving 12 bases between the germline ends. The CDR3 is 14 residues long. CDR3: CSVVPGYMNTEAFF. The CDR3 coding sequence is TGCAGCGTTGTCCCTGGGTACATGAACACTGAAGCTTTCTTT. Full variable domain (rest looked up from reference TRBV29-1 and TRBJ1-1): SAVISQKPSRDICQRGTSLTIQCQVDSQVTMMFWYRQQPGQSLTLIATANQGSEATYESGFVIDKFPISRPNLTFSTLTVSNMSPEDSSIYLCSVVPGYMNTEAFFGQGTRLTVV.

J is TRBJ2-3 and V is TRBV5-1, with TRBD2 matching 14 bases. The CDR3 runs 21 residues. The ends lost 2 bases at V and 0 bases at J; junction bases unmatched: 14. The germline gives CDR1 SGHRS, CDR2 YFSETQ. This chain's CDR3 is CASSFGLAGGARYASTDTQYF. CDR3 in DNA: TGCGCCAGCAGCTTCGGACTAGCGGGGGGAGCCCGATACGCTAGCACAGATACGCAGTATTTT.

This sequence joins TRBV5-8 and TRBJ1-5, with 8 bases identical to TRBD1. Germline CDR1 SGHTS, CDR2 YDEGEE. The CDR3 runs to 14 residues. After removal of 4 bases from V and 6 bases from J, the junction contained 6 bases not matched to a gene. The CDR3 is CASSLDRGVQPQHF. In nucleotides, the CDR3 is TGTGCCAGCAGCCTAGACAGGGGAGTTCAGCCCCAGCATTTT.

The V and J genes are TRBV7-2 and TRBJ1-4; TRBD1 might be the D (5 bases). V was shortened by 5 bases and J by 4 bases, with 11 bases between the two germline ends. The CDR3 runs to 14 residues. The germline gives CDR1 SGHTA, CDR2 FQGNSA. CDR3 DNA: TGTGCCAGCAGCCTTGACAGCCTTAATGAAAAACTGTTTTTT. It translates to CASSLDSLNEKLFF.

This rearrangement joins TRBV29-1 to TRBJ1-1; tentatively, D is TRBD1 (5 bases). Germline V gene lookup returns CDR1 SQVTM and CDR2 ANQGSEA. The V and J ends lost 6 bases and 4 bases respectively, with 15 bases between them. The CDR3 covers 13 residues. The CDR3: CSVQRQGGTEAFF. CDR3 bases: TGCAGCGTCCAACGGCAGGGTGGCACTGAAGCTTTCTTT.

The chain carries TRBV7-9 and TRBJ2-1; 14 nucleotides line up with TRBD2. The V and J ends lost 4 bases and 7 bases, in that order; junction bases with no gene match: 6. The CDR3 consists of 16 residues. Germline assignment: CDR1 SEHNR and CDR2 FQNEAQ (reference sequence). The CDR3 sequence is CASSSGTSGRVNEQFF. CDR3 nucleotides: TGTGCCAGCAGCTCGGGGACTAGCGGGAGAGTAAATGAGCAGTTCTTC.

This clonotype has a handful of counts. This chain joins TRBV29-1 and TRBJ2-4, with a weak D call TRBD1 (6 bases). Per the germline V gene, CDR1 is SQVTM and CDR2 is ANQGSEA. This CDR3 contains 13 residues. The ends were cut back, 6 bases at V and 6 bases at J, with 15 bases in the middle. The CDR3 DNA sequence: TGCAGCGTGAACGCGGAAGGGGGAAACATTCAGTACTTC. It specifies CSVNAEGGNIQYF.

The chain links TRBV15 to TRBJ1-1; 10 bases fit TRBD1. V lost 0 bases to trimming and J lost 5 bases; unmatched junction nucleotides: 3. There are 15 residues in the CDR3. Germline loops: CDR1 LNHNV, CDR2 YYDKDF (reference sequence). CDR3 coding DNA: TGTGCCACCAGCAGAGATCTGGACAGGGGGACTGAAGCTTTCTTT. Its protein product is CATSRDLDRGTEAFF.

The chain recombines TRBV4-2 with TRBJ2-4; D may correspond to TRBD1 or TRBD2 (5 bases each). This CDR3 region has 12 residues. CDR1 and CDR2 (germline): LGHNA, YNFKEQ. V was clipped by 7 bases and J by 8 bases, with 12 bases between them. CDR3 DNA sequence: TGTGCCAGCAAGCCGGGACGGGACATTCAGTACTTC. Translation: CASKPGRDIQYF.

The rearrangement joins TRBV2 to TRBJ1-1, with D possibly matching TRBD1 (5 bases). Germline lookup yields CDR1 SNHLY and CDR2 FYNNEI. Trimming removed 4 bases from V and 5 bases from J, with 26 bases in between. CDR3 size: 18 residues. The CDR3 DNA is TGTGCCAGCAGTGTGTGGGGGAGGAGGCCGACGGGTGGGACTGAAGCTTTCTTT. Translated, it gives CASSVWGRRPTGGTEAFF.

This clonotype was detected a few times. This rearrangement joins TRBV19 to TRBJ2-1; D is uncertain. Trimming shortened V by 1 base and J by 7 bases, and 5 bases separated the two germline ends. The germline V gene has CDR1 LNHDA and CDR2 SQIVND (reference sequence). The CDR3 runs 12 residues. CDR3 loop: CASSIGWNEQFF. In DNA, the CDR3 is TGTGCCAGTAGTATAGGTTGGAATGAGCAGTTCTTC.

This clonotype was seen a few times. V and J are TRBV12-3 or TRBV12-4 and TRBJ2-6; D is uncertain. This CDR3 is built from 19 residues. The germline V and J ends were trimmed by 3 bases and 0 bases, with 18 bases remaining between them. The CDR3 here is CASSLDWWAGDSGANVLTF. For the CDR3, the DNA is TGTGCCAGCAGTTTGGATTGGTGGGCAGGCGACTCTGGGGCCAACGTCCTGACTTTC.

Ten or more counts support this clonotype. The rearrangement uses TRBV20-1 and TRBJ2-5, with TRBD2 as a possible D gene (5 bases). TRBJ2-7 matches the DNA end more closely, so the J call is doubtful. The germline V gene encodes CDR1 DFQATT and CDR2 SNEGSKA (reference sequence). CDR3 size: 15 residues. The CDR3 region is CSALPGVSHLGEQYF. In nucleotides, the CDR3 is TGCAGTGCCCTCCCCGGGGTCTCCCACTTAGGCGAGCAGTACTTC.

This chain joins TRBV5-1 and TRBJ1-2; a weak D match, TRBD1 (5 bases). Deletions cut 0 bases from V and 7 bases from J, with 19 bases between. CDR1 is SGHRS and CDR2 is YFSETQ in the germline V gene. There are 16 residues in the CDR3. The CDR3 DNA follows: TGCGCCAGCAGCTTGGGACAGCCCGATCGGGGATCTGGCTACACCTTC. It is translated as CASSLGQPDRGSGYTF.